This entry lists 3 T cell receptor beta chains sequenced from one sample in a study of beta chain features in type 1 diabetes. Investigators reverse transcribed all isolated RNA, so they sequenced expressed TCRB transcripts. Clones were read by immunoSEQ multiplex PCR, and TCRdb kept only the in-frame ones, dropping some. The sample has under 900,000 clones; 17% are singletons. The specimen was naive CD4+ T cells from blood. The receptors come from a woman aged 18-35 years in good health.

This chain uses TRBV15 with TRBJ2-5; the D call may be TRBD1 or TRBD2 (5 bases each). Germline CDR1 LNHNV, CDR2 YYDKDF (reference sequence). Trimming shortened V by 8 bases and J by 5 bases, and 18 bases separated the two germline ends. The CDR3 has 14 amino acids. DNA of the CDR3: TGTGCCACCCGGGGCCGGGGATGGTTGGAGACCCAGTACTTC. Translating it yields CATRGRGWLETQYF.

A few counts support this clone. The chain links TRBV5-4 to TRBJ1-2, with D uncertain. Germline CDR1 SGHNT, CDR2 YYREEE (reference sequence). The length of the CDR3 is 12 residues. The V gene lost 2 bases and the J gene lost 7 bases, with 9 bases spanning the gap. CDR3 DNA sequence: TGTGCCAGCAGCTTCGACGTTGGTGGCTACACCTTC. It is translated as CASSFDVGGYTF.

A few counts support this clone. The rearrangement joins TRBV10-3 to TRBJ2-5, with D perhaps TRBD1 or TRBD2 (5 bases each). V dropped 4 bases and J dropped 4 bases, with 10 bases sitting between them. Germline assignment: CDR1 ENHRY and CDR2 SYGVKD. The CDR3 extends over 13 amino acids. The CDR3: CAISGDPTETQYF. CDR3 DNA: TGTGCCATCAGTGGGGACCCCACAGAGACCCAGTACTTC.